This TCR beta chain derives from a study of blood T cells in healthy people across ages. In this sample, this clonotype turned up a few times. Its target is not known. A second about 7 to 12 cycle PCR used barcoded and J-beta primers. Via MiXCR, TCRdb re-called the 5' RACE reads, giving one row per CDR3 protein. The sample shows around 1,800,000 distinct CDR3 sequences, 30% to 40% of them seen only once. V lost 4 bases, J lost 2 bases, and 8 bases lay in between. Germline V gene lookup returns CDR1 MRHNA and CDR2 SNTAGT. The CDR3 loop spans 13 amino acids. Points from the study as a whole: Nothing was known about donor CMV status, and this possibly confounded expanded clonotype changes.

The chain carries TRBV6-4 and TRBJ1-1; D is ambiguous. Source material: blood. The clonotype was recovered from a human donor in good health. Written as DNA, the CDR3 is TGTGCCAGCAGTGTGTCTCCTAACACTGAAGCTTTCTTT. It translates to CASSVSPNTEAFF.